This TCR beta chain was retrieved from a study of vaccination effects on CD4 cells after COVID-19. Background on the study: Among convalescent patients, two provided samples 16 days and one week before vaccination. General observations from the study: The post-vaccine spike-reactive clones of convalescents showed a predominance of new vaccine-induced clones.

Sequencing in the ViraFEST assay came after antigen-specific CD4+ T cells had been expanded with viral peptide pools, which were used to stimulate PBMC. Investigators separated out CD4+ T cells once 9 to 11 days of culture had passed. According to PCR results, the person was infected with SARS-CoV-2 between March and December 2020. It was with roughly 9.5 IU/ml IL-2 and 8 to 10 ug/ml peptides that some 1.8 million PBMC per well were cultured. Cultures got half-medium changes with IL-2 on days 3 and 7. This clone has more than one count but fewer than ten. Its antigen remains unknown. Produced via immunoSEQ multiplex PCR; TCRdb's table is partial and in-frame only. The table records tens of thousands of clones, around 73% of them present only once. The CDR3 is made up of 13 amino acids. The germline V and J ends were trimmed by 0 bases and 2 bases, with 2 bases remaining between them. Germline V gene sequence: CDR1 SGHNT, CDR2 YYREEE (reference sequence).

This receptor was identified in a human donor who had a prior SARS-CoV-2 infection. The chain has TRBV5-4 and TRBJ2-2; unclear D gene. Sequencing used CD4+ T cells from PBMCs cultured with HCoV-NL63 spike peptides, obtained before COVID-19 vaccination. The CDR3 protein is CASSLGNTGELFF. CDR3 in DNA: TGTGCCAGCAGCTTGGGTAACACCGGGGAGCTGTTTTTT. Filled out from reference TRBV5-4 and TRBJ2-2, the complete variable domain reads ETGVTQSPTHLIKTRGQQVTLRCSSQSGHNTVSWYQQALGQGPQFIFQYYREEENGRGNFPPRFSGLQFPNYSSELNVNALELDDSALYLCASSLGNTGELFFGEGSRLTVL.